The 26 T cell receptor beta chains reported below all come from one sample, sequenced in a study of T cell repertoires in cytomegalovirus infection. These receptors' targets are unknown. TCRdb re-analysed the reads in MiXCR, keeping a single row per CDR3 protein. Here the sample spans fewer than 950,000 distinct CDR3 sequences, approximately 30% being singletons. Sample: cultured CD8+ T cells from PBMCs, taken from culture after CMV antigen stimulation. Receptors were obtained from a human donor in good health (CMV status not recorded). Some clones in this sample may be carry-over from other donors' samples.

This rearrangement joins TRBV19 to TRBJ2-6; D gene uncertain. The CDR3 sequence is 17 residues long. V shed 3 bases and J shed 0 bases, with 12 bases lying between them. Germline V gene sequence: CDR1 LNHDA, CDR2 SQIVND (reference sequence). The CDR3, as DNA: TGTGCCAGTAGTATTTCAGCGTTCGGCTCTGGGGCCAACGTCCTGACTTTC. Its translation is CASSISAFGSGANVLTF.

The sample holds a few counts of this clonotype. The chain uses TRBV12-5 and TRBJ2-1; the match to TRBD2 covers 8 bases. The ends lost 5 bases at V and 3 bases at J; junction bases unmatched: 12. Germline V gene data show CDR1 as LGHNT and CDR2 as FRNRAP. The CDR3 is 17 residues long. This CDR3 is CASGPAGSGGLYNEQFF. In DNA form, the CDR3 reads TGTGCTAGTGGTCCAGCGGGGAGCGGGGGACTCTACAATGAGCAGTTCTTC.

The V gene is TRBV10-2, the J gene TRBJ1-5; the D gene is possibly TRBD1 (6 bases). CDR3 length: 13 residues. The germline V gene has CDR1 WSHSY and CDR2 SAAADI. V was shortened by 1 base and J by 5 bases, with 6 bases between the two germline ends. The CDR3 sequence: CASSEYRDQPQHF. In DNA, the CDR3 is TGCGCCAGCAGTGAGTACAGGGATCAGCCCCAGCATTTT.

This chain connects TRBV7-9 to TRBJ2-7; 7 nucleotides align to TRBD1. This CDR3 region has 14 residues. Germline trimming cut 5 bases from V and 3 bases from J; bases unmatched to any gene: 7. Germline V gene data show CDR1 as SEHNR and CDR2 as FQNEAQ (reference sequence). The CDR3 DNA reads TGTGCCAGCAGCCCAAGACAGGGTATCTACGAGCAGTACTTC. This translates into CASSPRQGIYEQYF. The full variable domain, completed using reference TRBV7-9 and TRBJ2-7, is DTGVSQNPRHKITKRGQNVTFRCDPISEHNRLYWYRQTLGQGPEFLTYFQNEAQLEKSRLLSDRFSAERPKGSFSTLEIQRTEQGDSAMYLCASSPRQGIYEQYFGPGTRLTVT.

The rearrangement joins TRBV4-1 to TRBJ2-7; TRBD1 agrees at 12 bases. The CDR3 spans 16 residues. The germline gives CDR1 MGHRA, CDR2 YSYEKL. Trimming at V came to 0 bases and at J to 6 bases, leaving 6 bases not matched to a gene. CDR3 protein: CASSQDEGTGGIEQYF. CDR3 coding DNA: TGCGCCAGCAGCCAAGACGAAGGGACAGGGGGCATCGAGCAGTACTTC.

The V call is TRBV7-9, the J call TRBJ2-5, with a weak D call TRBD1 (5 bases). The CDR3 contains 14 residues. CDR1 and CDR2 (germline): SEHNR, FQNEAQ (reference sequence). V was shortened by 4 bases and J by 4 bases, with 13 bases between the two germline ends. For the CDR3, the DNA is TGTGCCAGCAGCTCCGGACACTCCCGAGAGACCCAGTACTTC. Its translation is CASSSGHSRETQYF.

The chain couples TRBV7-6 to TRBJ1-1; the D gene is possibly TRBD1 (5 bases). Germline assignment: CDR1 SGHVS and CDR2 FNYEAQ. The CDR3 runs to 15 residues. The ends were cut back, 1 base at V and 6 bases at J, with 15 bases in the middle. The CDR3 DNA sequence: TGTGCCAGCAGCTTAGGGGGCCATATGGTCGCTGAAGCTTTCTTT. Translating it yields CASSLGGHMVAEAFF.

In its sample, this clonotype was seen a few times. The chain combines TRBV12-3 or TRBV12-4 with TRBJ2-2; 7 bases are shared with TRBD2. V was pared by 8 bases and J by 3 bases, with 0 bases of the junction left unmatched. This CDR3 contains 12 residues. CDR3 in DNA: TGTGCCAGCGCGGGGGACACCGGGGAGCTGTTTTTT. Amino acids: CASAGDTGELFF.

The chain combines TRBV7-2 with TRBJ2-7; a weak D match, TRBD1 (5 bases). CDR1 is SGHTA, CDR2 FQGNSA, per germline. The CDR3 is 14 amino acids. The CDR3 region is CASRLDNRSYEQYV. CDR3 DNA: TGTGCCAGCAGATTAGATAACAGGTCCTACGAGCAGTACGTC.

The chain carries TRBV13 and TRBJ2-5; a possible D gene is TRBD2 (5 bases). CDR1 is PRHDT and CDR2 is FYEKMQ in the germline V gene (reference sequence). The length of the CDR3 is 15 residues. With 2 bases removed from V and 2 bases from J, the gap between germline ends came to 12 bases. CDR3: CASSLRGDYQETQYF. The CDR3 DNA reads TGTGCCAGCAGCTTACGGGGTGACTATCAAGAGACCCAGTACTTC.

This clonotype was found once. One end of the junction varies from germline; a read error may be responsible. CDR3 nucleotide sequence: TGTGTCAGCAGTACCCCGACGGCCCGGAGGGGCTACACCTTC. Amino acids: CVSSTPTARRGYTF. The chain recombines TRBV6-2 or TRBV6-3 with TRBJ1-2; D not resolved. The CDR3 is 14 residues long. CDR1 and CDR2 from the germline V gene are MNHEY and SVGEGT.

The CDR3 sequence is CASRGGGGRETQYF. As DNA, the CDR3 is TGTGCCAGCCGCGGGGGGGGGGGCCGAGAGACCCAGTACTTC. V and J are TRBV7-2 and TRBJ2-5; TRBD2 matches 9 bases. CDR1 is SGHTA, CDR2 FQGNSA, per germline. This CDR3 has 14 residues. Trimming removed 8 bases from V and 4 bases from J; junction bases left unmatched: 8.

The chain recombines TRBV4-3 with TRBJ2-2; possibly TRBD1 for D (5 bases). Germline CDR1 and CDR2: LGHNA and YSLEER. V gave up 6 bases and J gave up 3 bases, with 17 bases separating them. The CDR3 is 16 residues long. The chain's CDR3 is CASSLFRVQDTGELFF. Here the CDR3 DNA reads TGCGCCAGCAGTCTTTTCAGGGTTCAAGACACCGGGGAGCTGTTTTTT.

The rearrangement joins TRBV2 to TRBJ1-5, with 7 bases fitting TRBD1. CDR3 size: 15 residues. J lost 1 base, V lost 3 bases, and 3 bases had no gene match. CDR1 is SNHLY and CDR2 is FYNNEI in the germline V gene. The CDR3 protein is CASSDLGQSNQPQHF. The CDR3 DNA reads TGTGCCAGCAGTGATTTGGGACAGAGCAATCAGCCCCAGCATTTT.

The J gene is TRBJ2-5, the V gene TRBV7-9; D gene unclear. CDR1 is SEHNR, CDR2 FQNEAQ, per germline (reference sequence). Trimming pared 3 bases from V and 2 bases from J, leaving 16 bases between. The CDR3 is 16 residues long. In DNA form, the CDR3 reads TGTGCCAGCAGCTTTGGGGATGGTCCAATTCAAGAGACCCAGTACTTC. It is translated as CASSFGDGPIQETQYF.

This clonotype was seen a handful of times. The chain has TRBV20-1 and TRBJ2-4; D is uncertain. The ends were cut back, 4 bases at V and 2 bases at J, with 9 bases in the middle. This CDR3 spans 13 amino acids. CDR1 DFQATT and CDR2 SNEGSKA come from the germline V gene (reference sequence). The CDR3 DNA reads as TGCAGTGCTATCGACAAGTCCAAAAACATTCAGTACTTC. It encodes CSAIDKSKNIQYF.

J is TRBJ1-4 and V is TRBV7-9; 8 bases line up with TRBD1. CDR3 length: 15 residues. The ends lost 0 bases at V and 8 bases at J; junction bases unmatched: 5. Germline V gene data show CDR1 as SEHNR and CDR2 as FQNEAQ (reference sequence). CDR3 sequence: CASSLADRGSEKLFF. For the CDR3, the DNA is TGTGCCAGCAGCTTAGCCGACAGGGGATCCGAAAAACTGTTTTTT.

This clonotype was counted only a few times. This chain uses TRBV27 with TRBJ1-1; the D is unclear. Trimming pared 6 bases from V and 3 bases from J, leaving 20 bases between. The CDR3 is 16 residues long. CDR1 and CDR2 from the germline V gene are MNHEY and SMNVEV (reference sequence). CDR3 region: CASSPELRLLDTEAFF. The CDR3 DNA is TGTGCCAGCAGCCCCGAACTACGGCTATTGGACACTGAAGCTTTCTTT.

This clonotype showed up just a few times. This rearrangement joins TRBV4-1 to TRBJ1-5; tentatively, D is TRBD1 (5 bases). The V end lost 1 base, the J end lost 3 bases, and 10 bases lay between the germline ends. This CDR3 is built from 15 residues. CDR1 MGHRA and CDR2 YSYEKL come from the germline V gene. Here the CDR3 reads CASSQASGHNQPQHF. CDR3 DNA sequence: TGCGCCAGCAGCCAAGCGTCAGGGCACAATCAGCCCCAGCATTTT.

This rearrangement joins TRBV4-1 to TRBJ2-1; 9 bases are a match to TRBD2. Per the germline V gene, CDR1 is MGHRA and CDR2 is YSYEKL. CDR3 length: 16 amino acids. The trim removed 1 base at V and 7 bases at J, leaving 8 bases unmatched. CDR3 loop: CASSQVPRGGRNEQFF. CDR3 in DNA: TGCGCCAGCAGCCAAGTTCCGCGGGGGGGCCGAAATGAGCAGTTCTTC.

This clonotype has a handful of counts. The V call is TRBV5-4, the J call TRBJ2-3; D unclear. This CDR3 is 13 amino acids long. Looked up from germline, CDR1 is SGHNT and CDR2 is YYREEE (reference sequence). V lost 3 bases and J lost 2, with 7 bases in between. CDR3 DNA: TGTGCCAGCAGCTGGGTAACCACAGATACGCAGTATTTT. Its translation: CASSWVTTDTQYF.

On this clonotype itself: A junction end diverges from the germline sequence, so it may reflect a read error. V and J are TRBV6-1 and TRBJ2-1, with a possible D match to TRBD1 (5 bases). Germline V gene data show CDR1 as MNHNS and CDR2 as SASEGT. The CDR3 covers 15 residues. In DNA, the CDR3 is TGTGCCAACAGTGAATGGGTCAGGGCCTACAATGAGCAGTTCTTC. It translates to CANSEWVRAYNEQFF.

In this sample, this clonotype turned up many times. The rearrangement joins TRBV7-2 to TRBJ2-3; TRBD2 aligns across 14 bases. The V gene's germline CDR1 is SGHTA and CDR2 FQGNSA. V trimming: 5 bases; J trimming: 3 bases; junction bases outside the gene matches: 13. The CDR3 covers 19 residues. CDR3 in DNA: TGTGCCAGCAGCCTCTATTCCTTGACTAGCGGGGGGGCTACAGATACGCAGTATTTT. Its translation: CASSLYSLTSGGATDTQYF.

The chain couples TRBV12-3 or TRBV12-4 to TRBJ1-2; D not resolved. This CDR3 is 15 amino acids long. V lost 6 bases and J 0 bases, leaving 14 bases between the germline ends. The CDR3 sequence: CASSTGLQANYGYTF. The CDR3 DNA sequence: TGTGCCAGCAGCACCGGGCTCCAAGCTAACTATGGCTACACCTTC.

This sequence joins TRBV18 and TRBJ2-1; no definite D call. Germline values: CDR1 KGHSH, CDR2 LQKENI. With 3 bases removed from V and 5 bases from J, the gap between germline ends came to 14 bases. The CDR3 spans 15 residues. The CDR3 nucleotides read TGTGCCAGCTCACCGACGCAGGACCGCGACAATGAGCAGTTCTTC. Encoded protein: CASSPTQDRDNEQFF.

The rearrangement uses TRBV3-1 and TRBJ2-1, with TRBD1 matching 9 bases. CDR3 size: 14 residues. J gave up 7 bases and V 1 base, and 2 bases lay outside the gene matches. Germline assignment: CDR1 LGHDT and CDR2 YNNKEL (reference sequence). CDR3 sequence reads: CASSQGGTGNEQFF. The DNA for the CDR3 is TGTGCCAGCAGCCAAGGGGGGACAGGGAATGAGCAGTTCTTC.